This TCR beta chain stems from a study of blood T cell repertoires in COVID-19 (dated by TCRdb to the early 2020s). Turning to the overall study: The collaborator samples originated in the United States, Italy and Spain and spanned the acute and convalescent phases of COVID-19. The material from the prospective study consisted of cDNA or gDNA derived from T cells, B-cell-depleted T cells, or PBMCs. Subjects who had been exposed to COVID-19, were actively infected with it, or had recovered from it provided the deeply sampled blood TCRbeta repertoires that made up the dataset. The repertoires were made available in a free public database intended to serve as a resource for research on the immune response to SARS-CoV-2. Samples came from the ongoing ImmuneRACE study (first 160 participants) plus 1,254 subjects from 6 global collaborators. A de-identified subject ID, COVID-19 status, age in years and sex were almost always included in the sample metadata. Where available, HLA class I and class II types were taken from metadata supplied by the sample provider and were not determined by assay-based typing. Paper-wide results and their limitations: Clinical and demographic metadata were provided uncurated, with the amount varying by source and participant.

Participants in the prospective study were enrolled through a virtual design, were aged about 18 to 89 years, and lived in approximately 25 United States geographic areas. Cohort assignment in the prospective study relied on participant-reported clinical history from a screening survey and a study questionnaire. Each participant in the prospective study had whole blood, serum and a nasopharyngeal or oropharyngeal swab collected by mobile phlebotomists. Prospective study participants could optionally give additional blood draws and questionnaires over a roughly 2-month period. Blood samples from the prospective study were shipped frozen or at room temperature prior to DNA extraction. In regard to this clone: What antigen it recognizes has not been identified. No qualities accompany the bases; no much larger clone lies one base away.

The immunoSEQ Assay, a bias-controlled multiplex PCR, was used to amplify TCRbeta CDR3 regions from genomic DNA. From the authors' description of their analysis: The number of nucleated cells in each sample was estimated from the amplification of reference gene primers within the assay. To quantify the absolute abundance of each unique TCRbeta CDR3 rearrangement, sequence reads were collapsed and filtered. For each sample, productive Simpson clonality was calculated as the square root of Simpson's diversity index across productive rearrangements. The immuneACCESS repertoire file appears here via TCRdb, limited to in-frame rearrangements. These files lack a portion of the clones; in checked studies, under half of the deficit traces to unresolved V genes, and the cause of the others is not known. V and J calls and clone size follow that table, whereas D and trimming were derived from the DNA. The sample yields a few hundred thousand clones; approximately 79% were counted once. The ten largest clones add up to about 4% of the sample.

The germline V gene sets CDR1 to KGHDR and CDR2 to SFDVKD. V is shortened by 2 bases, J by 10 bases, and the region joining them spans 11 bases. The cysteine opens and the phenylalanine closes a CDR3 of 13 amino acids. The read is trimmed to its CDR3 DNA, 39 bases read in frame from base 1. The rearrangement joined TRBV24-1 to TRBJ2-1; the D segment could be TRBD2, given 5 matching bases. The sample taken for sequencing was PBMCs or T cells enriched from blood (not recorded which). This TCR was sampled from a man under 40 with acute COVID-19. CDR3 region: CATSDSGLDEQFF. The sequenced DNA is TGTGCCACCAGTGATTCCGGACTGGACGAGCAGTTCTTC.